This T cell receptor (beta chain) comes out of a study of tumor-infiltrating lymphocytes in oesophageal squamous cell carcinoma. The germline CDR1 and CDR2 sequences are MRHNA and SNTAGT. This CDR3 is built from 11 residues. V gave up 5 bases and J gave up 8 bases, with 8 bases separating them. TCRdb independently ran MiXCR on the PCR reads; one entry per CDR3 protein. Of some 11,000 distinct CDR3 sequences listed, 50% to 55% are singletons. V gene TRBV6-4 combines with J gene TRBJ2-3, with a tentative D call TRBD2 (6 bases). Sequencing was performed on esophageal tumor tissue. The clonotype originates from a female donor with esophageal squamous cell carcinoma. CDR3 in DNA: TGTGCCAGCAGTCAGGGAGGTACGCAGTATTTT. It is translated as CASSQGGTQYF.